This TCR beta chain was obtained from a study of blood T cell repertoires in COVID-19. Study-level information: The study drew acute and convalescent COVID-19 samples from the United States, Italy and Spain.

Living in 24 US areas, the participants were between about 18 and 100 years of age. Generated by immunoSEQ multiplex PCR, the TCRdb table keeps only in-frame clones and is missing some. The table shows 250,000 or so clones, with roughly 88% occurring only once. This CDR3 contains 16 residues. In germline, CDR1 is SGHAT, CDR2 FQDESV (reference sequence). The V and J ends lost 4 bases and 4 bases respectively, with 17 bases between them. Material: PBMCs or T cells enriched from blood (not recorded which). V is TRBV11-1 and J is TRBJ2-1; D is perhaps TRBD2 (7 bases). This receptor was taken from a woman between 50 and 59 years old who had recovered from COVID-19. This CDR3 reads CASSSKGGAGYNEQFF. CDR3 nucleotides: TGTGCCAGCAGCTCAAAGGGGGGGGCTGGGTACAATGAGCAGTTCTTC.